These 24 T cell receptor beta chains were sequenced from one sample in a study of blood T cells in healthy people across ages. Primers used in a second PCR of about 7 to 11 cycles were a sample-barcoded 5' primer and a J-beta primer mix. TCRdb called the 5' RACE reads again in MiXCR, with one record for every CDR3 protein. The sample carries 1.5 million to 2 million distinct CDR3 sequences, approximately 28% recorded once. What was sequenced was blood. Every receptor here comes from a woman in her twenties or thirties in good health.

The CDR3 loop is CASGRDRYTYEQYF. The DNA for the CDR3 is TGTGCCAGCGGCAGGGACAGGTATACCTACGAGCAGTACTTC. The chain recombines TRBV11-2 with TRBJ2-7, with TRBD1 matching 8 bases. CDR3 size: 14 residues. The V and J ends lost 8 bases and 2 bases, in that order; junction bases with no gene match: 8. The germline CDR1 and CDR2 sequences are SGHAT and FQNNGV.

The chain combines TRBV20-1 with TRBJ1-6; possibly TRBD1 for D (6 bases). Germline values: CDR1 DFQATT, CDR2 SNEGSKA (reference sequence). Trimming removed 2 bases from V and 11 bases from J, with 13 bases in between. The CDR3 length is 13 residues. CDR3 sequence: CSARPGANPPLHF. DNA for the CDR3: TGCAGTGCTAGACCAGGGGCGAATCCACCCCTCCACTTT.

The table lists this clonotype with a few counts. This rearrangement joins TRBV12-3 or TRBV12-4 to TRBJ2-7; D might be TRBD2 (7 bases). The CDR3 has 16 amino acids. Trimming took off 6 bases at V and 2 bases at J, with 20 bases between the two ends. The CDR3 loop is CASSRGARQAAYEQYF. DNA of the CDR3: TGTGCCAGCAGCCGGGGGGCCCGACAGGCGGCCTACGAGCAGTACTTC.

This sequence joins TRBV20-1 and TRBJ2-7; D is possibly TRBD2 (6 bases). The CDR3 consists of 12 residues. The germline V gene encodes CDR1 DFQATT and CDR2 SNEGSKA (reference sequence). Trimming removed 3 bases at V and 1 base at J, with 7 bases between. CDR3 sequence (DNA): TGCAGTGCTAGGGAGGGGTCCTACGAGCAGTACTTC. It yields the protein CSAREGSYEQYF.

V and J are TRBV12-3 or TRBV12-4 and TRBJ2-7; D possibly corresponds to TRBD2 (7 bases). The CDR3 loop spans 15 amino acids. V was pared by 5 bases and J by 6 bases, with 20 bases between. The CDR3 loop is CASSPIRGAGGEQYF. DNA for the CDR3: TGTGCCAGCAGTCCAATCCGGGGGGCTGGGGGCGAGCAGTACTTC.

The table lists this clonotype with many counts. The rearrangement links TRBV20-1 to TRBJ2-5; 10 bases are a match to TRBD1. J lost 5 bases, V lost 6 bases, and 9 bases had no gene match. The CDR3 extends over 14 amino acids. CDR1 and CDR2 from the germline V gene are DFQATT and SNEGSKA (reference sequence). CDR3 in amino acids: CSAQGQGRSETQYF. The CDR3 region has the DNA TGCAGTGCCCAGGGACAGGGGAGGAGCGAGACCCAGTACTTC.

The rearrangement links TRBV5-1 to TRBJ2-1; 9 bases map to TRBD1. Germline V gene data show CDR1 as SGHRS and CDR2 as YFSETQ. Unmatched junction bases numbered 12, after V lost 7 bases and J lost 7 bases. The CDR3 is made up of 15 amino acids. The CDR3 region has the DNA TGCGCCAGCGGGGCAGGGACAGGGATCGGGAATGAGCAGTTCTTC. It encodes CASGAGTGIGNEQFF. Full variable domain (missing parts from reference TRBV5-1 and TRBJ2-1): KAGVTQTPRYLIKTRGQQVTLSCSPISGHRSVSWYQQTPGQGLQFLFEYFSETQRNKGNFPGRFSGRQFSNSRSEMNVSTLELGDSALYLCASGAGTGIGNEQFFGPGTRLTVL.

This clonotype was observed a few times. The gene calls are TRBV5-1 and TRBJ2-1; the D is unclear. This CDR3 is 13 amino acids long. V was trimmed by 6 bases and J by 8 bases, leaving 15 bases between them. From germline, CDR1 is SGHRS and CDR2 YFSETQ. This CDR3 reads CASTFQLGDEQFF. The CDR3 DNA reads as TGCGCCAGCACCTTCCAACTCGGAGATGAGCAGTTCTTC.

The J gene is TRBJ1-4, the V gene TRBV5-1; D may be TRBD1 (5 bases). Trimming shortened V by 2 bases and J by 3 bases, and 11 bases separated the two germline ends. The CDR3 extends over 15 amino acids. The germline V gene has CDR1 SGHRS and CDR2 YFSETQ. The CDR3 loop reads CASSLNGDPNEKLFF. The CDR3 nucleotides read TGCGCCAGCAGCTTAAATGGGGACCCTAATGAAAAACTGTTTTTT.

This clonotype was seen only a few times. At one end the junction does not follow the germline gene, possibly because of a read error. This chain uses TRBV7-2 with TRBJ1-5; TRBD1 agrees at 8 bases. CDR3 length: 15 amino acids. Germline V gene sequence: CDR1 SGHTA, CDR2 FQGNSA. In DNA, the CDR3 is TGTGCCAGCAGCCTCGGGACAGGTTACAATCGGCCCCAGCATTTT. Protein sequence: CASSLGTGYNRPQHF. Full variable domain (remainder filled in from reference TRBV7-2 and TRBJ1-5): GAGVSQSPSNKVTEKGKDVELRCDPISGHTALYWYRQSLGQGLEFLIYFQGNSAPDKSGLPSDRFSAERTGGSVSTLTIQRTQQEDSAVYLCASSLGTGYNRPQHFGDGTRLSIL.

The chain couples TRBV28 to TRBJ1-2; D unresolved. This CDR3 is 13 amino acids long. V was pared by 4 bases and J by 7 bases, with 13 bases between. The germline CDR1 and CDR2 sequences are MDHEN and SYDVKM. CDR3: CASSSTGPSGYTF. The CDR3 nucleotides are TGTGCCAGCAGTTCGACGGGCCCCAGTGGCTACACCTTC.

This clonotype was observed a handful of times. The rearrangement joins TRBV6-2 or TRBV6-3 to TRBJ2-1; D remains unclear. Trimming removed 6 bases at V and 0 bases at J, with 12 bases between. The CDR3 consists of 15 residues. Germline V gene data show CDR1 as MNHEY and CDR2 as SVGEGT. The CDR3 DNA follows: TGTGCCAGCAGCCCCCCCAGAAGCTCCTACAATGAGCAGTTCTTC. Encoded protein: CASSPPRSSYNEQFF.

Only a few counts were recorded for this clonotype. A much larger clonotype is one base distant, so this may be a read error. The chain links TRBV4-3 to TRBJ2-7, with a weak D call TRBD2 (5 bases). CDR1 and CDR2 from the germline V gene are LGHNA and YSLEER. V lost 0 bases and J lost 6, with 18 bases in between. The CDR3 runs to 16 residues. CDR3 in DNA: TGCGCCAGCAGCCAAGAGCTAAGACGGGGATCGGGCGAGCAGTACTTC. As protein: CASSQELRRGSGEQYF.

In this sample, this clonotype turned up a few times. This sequence joins TRBV9 and TRBJ2-3; possible D gene TRBD2, 6 bases. V was pared by 4 bases and J by 4 bases, with 19 bases between. This CDR3 is 16 amino acids long. Germline values: CDR1 SGDLS, CDR2 YYNGEE. DNA of the CDR3: TGTGCCAGCAGCAGAGTGGGGGGTACCGTTGCAGATACGCAGTATTTT. Translated: CASSRVGGTVADTQYF. Together with reference TRBV9 and TRBJ2-3, the CDR3 gives the full variable domain: DSGVTQTPKHLITATGQRVTLRCSPRSGDLSVYWYQQSLDQGLQFLIQYYNGEERAKGNILERFSAQQFPDLHSELNLSSLELGDSALYFCASSRVGGTVADTQYFGPGTRLTVL.

J is TRBJ2-1 and V is TRBV7-2; no definite D call. Germline V gives CDR1 SGHTA, CDR2 FQGNSA. V was clipped by 5 bases and J by 8 bases, with 13 bases between them. This CDR3 spans 13 amino acids. The CDR3 loop reads CASSPRELHEQFF. DNA of the CDR3: TGTGCCAGCAGCCCCCGTGAGCTTCATGAGCAGTTCTTC.

In the case of this clonotype: The junction departs from germline at one end; a sequencing error may be responsible. The V gene is TRBV28, the J gene TRBJ2-7; TRBD1 or TRBD2 may be the D gene (6 bases each). Germline V lookup: CDR1 MDHEN, CDR2 SYDVKM. The CDR3 sequence is 15 residues long. CDR3 DNA: TGTGCCAGCAGCCCGGGCTGGGGGGCGGGCTACGTGCAGTACTTC. Encoded protein: CASSPGWGAGYVQYF.

In this sample, this clonotype turned up a few times. The genes are TRBV7-2 and TRBJ2-3, with D hard to call. This CDR3 spans 15 amino acids. Trimming stripped 5 bases from V and 0 bases from J, with 12 bases between. CDR1 is SGHTA, CDR2 FQGNSA, per germline. Here the CDR3 DNA reads TGTGCCAGCAGCCCCCGGATCGCTAGCACAGATACGCAGTATTTT. It translates to CASSPRIASTDTQYF.

The chain recombines TRBV5-6 with TRBJ2-7; 11 bases fit TRBD1. CDR1 and CDR2 from the germline V gene are SGHDT and YYEEEE. The length of the CDR3 is 15 residues. The junction had 2 bases not matched to a gene; V was cut back by 1 base and J by 2 bases. Here the CDR3 reads CASSLLGQGAYEQYF. CDR3 in DNA: TGTGCCAGCAGCTTGTTGGGACAGGGGGCCTACGAGCAGTACTTC.

V usage is TRBV20-1 and J usage is TRBJ2-1; 7 positions agree with TRBD2. Unmatched junction bases numbered 6, after V lost 2 bases and J lost 5 bases. The CDR3 length is 14 residues. CDR1 DFQATT and CDR2 SNEGSKA come from the germline V gene (reference sequence). The CDR3 nucleotides read TGCAGTGCTAGAAACGGGGGGTCCCACAATGAGCAGTTCTTC. Protein product: CSARNGGSHNEQFF.

V is TRBV9 and J is TRBJ2-7; a weak D match, TRBD2 (5 bases). This CDR3 contains 14 residues. Trimming left V 0 bases short and J 6 bases short, with 13 bases between. CDR1 and CDR2 (germline): SGDLS, YYNGEE. CDR3 amino acids: CASSVGQGGCEQYF. The CDR3 DNA follows: TGTGCCAGCAGCGTAGGGCAAGGAGGCTGCGAGCAGTACTTC. The full variable domain, with the rest looked up from reference TRBV9 and TRBJ2-7, is DSGVTQTPKHLITATGQRVTLRCSPRSGDLSVYWYQQSLDQGLQFLIQYYNGEERAKGNILERFSAQQFPDLHSELNLSSLELGDSALYFCASSVGQGGCEQYFGPGTRLTVT.

The sample holds a few counts of this clonotype. The J gene is TRBJ2-1, the V gene TRBV4-3; tentative D call: TRBD2 (6 bases). There are 14 residues in the CDR3. Germline V CDR1 and CDR2: LGHNA, YSLEER. Deletions cut 0 bases from V and 9 bases from J, with 12 bases between. The CDR3 protein is CASSQETEEGEQFF. CDR3 sequence (DNA): TGCGCCAGCAGCCAAGAAACGGAGGAGGGTGAGCAGTTCTTC.

This clonotype came up a few times. The chain combines TRBV29-1 with TRBJ2-7, with 13 bases aligning to TRBD2. With 7 bases clipped from V and 5 bases from J, the junction kept 5 bases outside the gene matches. Germline CDR1 SQVTM, CDR2 ANQGSEA. This CDR3 has 13 residues. CDR3 in DNA: TGCAGCGCCGGACTAGCGGGGGATGACGAGCAGTACTTC. The encoded protein is CSAGLAGDDEQYF.

This clonotype showed up just a few times. This chain uses TRBV4-1 with TRBJ2-7, with a possible D match to TRBD1 (7 bases). From germline, CDR1 is MGHRA and CDR2 YSYEKL. The CDR3 has 16 residues. With 1 base removed from V and 0 bases from J, the gap between germline ends came to 13 bases. The CDR3 DNA sequence: TGCGCCAGCAGCCAAGGAGGAGGGGACAGCTCCTACGAGCAGTACTTC. Translating it yields CASSQGGGDSSYEQYF.

This clonotype was found many times. The chain has TRBV28 and TRBJ2-3; 7 bases are a match to TRBD2. This CDR3 comprises 17 residues. CDR1 is MDHEN, CDR2 SYDVKM, per germline. V lost 5 bases to trimming and J lost 7 bases; unmatched junction nucleotides: 18. CDR3 DNA sequence: TGTGCCAGCAGTCCCTTGTCTTGGACTAGAGAAGGGAATACGCAGTATTTT. Its translation is CASSPLSWTREGNTQYF.